Sequencing of this TCR beta chain was carried out in a study of vaccination effects on CD4 cells after COVID-19. With 2 bases removed from V and 5 bases from J, the gap between germline ends came to 12 bases. CDR1 and CDR2 from the germline V gene are SGHAT and FQNNGV. The length of the CDR3 is 14 residues. Remarks on this clone: What it recognizes is unknown.

Antigen-specific CD4+ T cells were expanded with viral peptide pools in the ViraFEST assay before sequencing. Cells that had been cultured for roughly 9 days were the source of isolated CD4+ T cells. Every participant took two doses of the BNT162b2 or mRNA-1273 vaccine. Method: immunoSEQ multiplex PCR; TCRdb's copy keeps in-frame clones and lacks some. The data contain roughly 46,000 clones, about four fifths of them singletons. This receptor was obtained from a human donor who received a COVID-19 vaccine. Here the sequenced sample was CD4+ T cells from PBMCs cultured with HCoV-OC43 spike peptides, taken after COVID-19 vaccination. Subset in this sample: HCoV-OC43 spike overlapping peptide pool stimulation. The gene calls are TRBV11-2 and TRBJ2-5, with D uncertain. This CDR3 is CASSLSVFGETQYF. The CDR3 DNA reads TGTGCCAGCAGCTTATCCGTATTCGGGGAGACCCAGTACTTC. The full variable domain, completed using reference TRBV11-2 and TRBJ2-5, is EAGVAQSPRYKIIEKRQSVAFWCNPISGHATLYWYQQILGQGPKLLIQFQNNGVVDDSQLPKDRFSAERLKGVDSTLKIQPAKLEDSAVYLCASSLSVFGETQYFGPGTRLLVL.